Below, 3 T cell receptor beta chains from the same sample are listed, as sequenced in a study of cytomegalovirus exposure and HLA in healthy donors. Primers: 60 Vbeta forward and 13 Jbeta reverse. Generated by immunoSEQ multiplex PCR, the TCRdb table keeps only in-frame clones and is missing some. This table holds about 140,000 clones, roughly four fifths found once. Sequencing was done on a sample of PBMCs. Receptors were obtained from a female donor in good health and CMV-seronegative.

The chain links TRBV29-1 to TRBJ1-2; no firm D call. Trimming removed 4 bases at V and 6 bases at J, with 3 bases between. CDR3 length: 9 residues. Per germline, CDR1 SQVTM and CDR2 ANQGSEA. The CDR3 loop is CSVGDGYTF. The CDR3 region has the DNA TGCAGCGTTGGCGATGGCTACACCTTC.

The J gene is TRBJ1-2, the V gene TRBV7-8, with 7 bases aligning to TRBD1. J gave up 2 bases and V 3 bases, and 3 bases lay outside the gene matches. The CDR3 contains 14 residues. Germline CDR1 and CDR2: SGHVS and FQNEAQ. In DNA form, the CDR3 reads TGTGCCAGCAGCTTGGGACAGCTAAACTATGGCTACACCTTC. Its protein product is CASSLGQLNYGYTF. The whole variable domain, remainder taken from reference TRBV7-8 and TRBJ1-2, is GAGVSQSPRYKVAKRGQDVALRCDPISGHVSLFWYQQALGQGPEFLTYFQNEAQLDKSGLPSDRFFAERPEGSVSTLKIQRTQQEDSAVYLCASSLGQLNYGYTFGSGTRLTVV.

V gene TRBV7-9 combines with J gene TRBJ2-1, with 13 bases lining up with TRBD2. V lost 5 bases to trimming and J lost 9 bases; unmatched junction nucleotides: 7. The length of the CDR3 is 15 residues. The germline gives CDR1 SEHNR, CDR2 FQNEAQ (reference sequence). This chain's CDR3 is CASSITSGGALEQFF. The DNA for the CDR3 is TGTGCCAGCAGCATAACTAGCGGGGGGGCTCTTGAGCAGTTCTTC.